The clone carrying this TCR beta chain has a count of ten or more. The sample originates from a study of metastatic and nonmetastatic thyroid tumors. CDR3 length: 15 residues. V lost 3 bases, J lost 7 bases, and 5 bases stayed unmatched. Germline V gene lookup returns CDR1 PRHDT and CDR2 FYEKMQ (reference sequence). Every patient underwent thyroid surgery untreated. TCRdb re-clonotyped the PCR reads via MiXCR. The sample holds under 75,000 clones; roughly 18% are singletons and the top ten take about 13%. Input material: blood. This TCR came from a female donor with papillary thyroid cancer or a benign thyroid nodule (not recorded which). Some clones in this sample may be carry-over from other donors' samples. The chain joins TRBV13 to TRBJ2-1; 11 bases agree with TRBD2. The CDR3 protein is CASSFSGRAGNEQFF. DNA for the CDR3: TGTGCCAGCAGCTTTAGCGGGAGGGCGGGGAATGAGCAGTTCTTC.